A selection of T cell receptor beta chains follows, all from one sample in a study of blood T cell repertoires in COVID-19. Generated by immunoSEQ multiplex PCR, the TCRdb table keeps only in-frame clones and is missing some. The repertoire consists of 250,000 to 350,000 clones, with 88% occurring once and the leading ten covering approximately 2%. Specimen: PBMCs or T cells enriched from blood (not recorded which). The receptors derive from a woman aged 60-75 years in a cohort exposed to, infected with or recovered from COVID-19 (not recorded which). Each CDR3 is given with its conserved first and last residue. D genes are given only for firm matches. Clone size is given for some rows only: seen once, a few or many times, or a class if the clone is expanded.

. | TRBJ2-1 | TRBD2 | TRBV30 | TGTGCCTGGAGTGAACTAGCGGAGCTGCAGTTCTTC | CAWSELAELQFF
. | TRBJ1-1 | . | TRBV28 | TGTGCCAGCAGTTCGACAGGCCTGAACACTGAAGCTTTCTTT | CASSSTGLNTEAFF
. | TRBJ1-2 | TRBD1 | TRBV6-5 | TGTGCCAGCAGTAAACAGGGGGACTATGGCTACACCTTC | CASSKQGDYGYTF
. | TRBJ2-7 | . | TRBV3-1/TRBV3-2 | TGTGCCAGCAGCCAAGATGTTTTCGGGTCCTACGAGCAGTACTTC | CASSQDVFGSYEQYF
. | TRBJ1-4 | TRBD1 | TRBV28 | TGTGCCAGCAGTCCACAGGGGGCGAATGAAAAACTGTTTTTT | CASSPQGANEKLFF
once | TRBJ2-2 | TRBD2 | TRBV3-1/TRBV3-2 | TGTGCCAGCAGCCAAGATAGGACTAGCGGTCTCACCGGGGAGCTGTTTTTT | CASSQDRTSGLTGELFF
. | TRBJ2-4 | TRBD2 | TRBV5-1 | TGCACCAGCAGCCCGTTTACGGGAGGAACCAAAAACATTCAGTACTTC | CTSSPFTGGTKNIQYF
. | TRBJ1-1 | . | TRBV6-5 | TGTGCCAGCAGTTACTCGAGAGGGGGAATTGAAGCTTTCTTT | CASSYSRGGIEAFF
. | TRBJ2-7 | TRBD1 | TRBV20-1 | TGCAGTGCAAGACAGGGGTACGAGCAGTACTTC | CSARQGYEQYF
. | TRBJ1-5 | . | TRBV10-3 | TGTGCCGTGGCCCCGGGGGGCGGTCAGCCCCAGCATTTT | CAVAPGGGQPQHF
once | TRBJ2-7 | . | TRBV30 | TGTGCCTGGTCCCGGGACTACGAGCAGTACTTC | CAWSRDYEQYF
once | TRBJ2-1 | . | TRBV29-1 | TGCAGCGTCCACGGAGGGAGGAGCTCCTACAATGAGCAGTTCTTC | CSVHGGRSSYNEQFF
. | TRBJ2-1 | . | TRBV2 | TGTGCCAGCAGTGTGAACCGGGGGGAGCAGTTCTTC | CASSVNRGEQFF
. | TRBJ2-1 | TRBD2 | TRBV6-1 | TGTGCCAGCAGTGAATCTAGCGGGCGCAATCAGCAGTTCTTC | CASSESSGRNQQFF
. | TRBJ2-1 | . | TRBV18 | TGTGCCAGCTCACCGGGCCTAGCATACAATGAGCAGTTCTTC | CASSPGLAYNEQFF
. | TRBJ2-3 | . | TRBV5-1 | TGCGCCAGCAGCTTCTTAAGCACAGATACGCAGTATTTT | CASSFLSTDTQYF
. | TRBJ1-2 | TRBD1 | TRBV5-6 | TGTGCCAGCAGCTCCGCTACAGGGGTCTATGGCTACACCTTC | CASSSATGVYGYTF
. | TRBJ1-2 | TRBD1 | TRBV24-1 | TGTGCCACCAGCCCGACAGGGGGCATCGGCTACACCTTC | CATSPTGGIGYTF
. | TRBJ2-7 | . | TRBV7-2 | TGTGCCAGCAGCCCCGGGTACGAGCAGTACTTC | CASSPGYEQYF
. | TRBJ1-1 | . | TRBV7-9 | TGTGCCAGCAGCCCTATACAAACAGGGCGAGTCTTT | CASSPIQTGRVF
. | TRBJ1-1 | TRBD1 | TRBV7-9 | TGTGCCAGCAGGTCTCGACAGGGGGCGAGGGGCACTGAAGCTTTCTTT | CASRSRQGARGTEAFF
. | TRBJ2-2 | TRBD2 | TRBV2 | TGTGCCAGCAGTTTTAGGACTAGCGGGAGTTGGAGCACCGGGGAGCTGTTTTTT | CASSFRTSGSWSTGELFF
. | TRBJ1-5 | . | TRBV30 | TGTGCCTGGAGTTCACAGGGCAGCCAGCCCCAGCATTTT | CAWSSQGSQPQHF
once | TRBJ1-6 | TRBD1 | TRBV19 | TGTGCCAGTAGTGGTGGGGACAGGAATTCACCCCTCCACTTT | CASSGGDRNSPLHF
. | TRBJ2-5 | TRBD1 | TRBV24-1 | TGTGCCACCAGTGGACGGGACAGGGATTATACTAACCAAGAGACCCAGTACTTC | CATSGRDRDYTNQETQYF
. | TRBJ1-2 | TRBD1 | TRBV24-1 | TGTGCCACCAGTGATTTAGACAGGGGAGGAGGCTACACCTTC | CATSDLDRGGGYTF
. | TRBJ2-7 | TRBD2 | TRBV28 | TGTGCCACAATTAGCGGGAGCAGCTCCTACGAGCAGTACTTC | CATISGSSSYEQYF
once | TRBJ2-7 | TRBD2 | TRBV10-1 | TGCGCCAGCAGTGAGTCACGGGGGGGGTACGAGCAGTACTTC | CASSESRGGYEQYF
. | TRBJ2-7 | TRBD2 | TRBV5-1 | TGCGCCAGCAGCCCGGCGAGCAGGACCCCTCCGACTAGCGGGACCCGGGGGCAGTACTTC | CASSPASRTPPTSGTRGQYF
few | TRBJ1-2 | . | TRBV2 | TGTGCCAGCAGTGAAGACCGGCGAGGATATGGCTACACCTTC | CASSEDRRGYGYTF
few | TRBJ2-3 | TRBD2 | TRBV9 | TGTGCCAGCAGCAGGACTAGCCTTACGCAGTATTTT | CASSRTSLTQYF
. | TRBJ2-7 | TRBD2 | TRBV3-1/TRBV3-2 | TGTGCCAGCCAAGCGGGACTCTATACGTGGGGCCCCTACGAGCAGTACTTC | CASQAGLYTWGPYEQYF
. | TRBJ1-5 | . | TRBV12-1 | TGTGCCAGCAGCTTTGGTCGTCCAGGTCCTGGGAGCAATCAGCCCCAGCATTTT | CASSFGRPGPGSNQPQHF
few | TRBJ1-3 | . | TRBV24-1 | TGTGCCACAGAGGCCGGCTCTGGAAACACCATATATTTT | CATEAGSGNTIYF
once | TRBJ1-2 | . | TRBV28 | TGTGCCAGCAGGACCTCAGGGAGGACCCTCTATGGCTACACCTTC | CASRTSGRTLYGYTF
. | TRBJ2-2 | . | TRBV2 | TGTGCCAGCAGACAGAACACCGGGGAGCTGTTTTTT | CASRQNTGELFF
. | TRBJ2-7 | . | TRBV5-6 | TGTGCCAGCAGCAGCAGGCCGGGATCCTACGAGCAGTACTTC | CASSSRPGSYEQYF